This T cell receptor beta chain was sequenced in a study of T cells in tuberculosis. CDR1 is SGHRS and CDR2 is YFSETQ in the germline V gene. V gave up 7 bases and J gave up 6 bases; unmatched junction bases: 12. This CDR3 is built from 14 residues. Libraries were prepared by immunoSEQ multiplex PCR; TCRdb keeps only in-frame clonotypes and omits some of them. The sample yields about 33,000 clones, around 95% seen once. This chain joins TRBV5-1 and TRBJ1-2, with 7 bases that match TRBD1. The sample consisted of PBMCs. This TCR came from a donor aged 5-35 years with latent tuberculosis or without tuberculosis infection. The CDR3 bases are TGCGCCAGCCTACGGGACAGCAGAATTAATGGCTACACCTTC. Encoded protein: CASLRDSRINGYTF. Full variable domain (remainder filled in from reference TRBV5-1 and TRBJ1-2): KAGVTQTPRYLIKTRGQQVTLSCSPISGHRSVSWYQQTPGQGLQFLFEYFSETQRNKGNFPGRFSGRQFSNSRSEMNVSTLELGDSALYLCASLRDSRINGYTFGSGTRLTVV.